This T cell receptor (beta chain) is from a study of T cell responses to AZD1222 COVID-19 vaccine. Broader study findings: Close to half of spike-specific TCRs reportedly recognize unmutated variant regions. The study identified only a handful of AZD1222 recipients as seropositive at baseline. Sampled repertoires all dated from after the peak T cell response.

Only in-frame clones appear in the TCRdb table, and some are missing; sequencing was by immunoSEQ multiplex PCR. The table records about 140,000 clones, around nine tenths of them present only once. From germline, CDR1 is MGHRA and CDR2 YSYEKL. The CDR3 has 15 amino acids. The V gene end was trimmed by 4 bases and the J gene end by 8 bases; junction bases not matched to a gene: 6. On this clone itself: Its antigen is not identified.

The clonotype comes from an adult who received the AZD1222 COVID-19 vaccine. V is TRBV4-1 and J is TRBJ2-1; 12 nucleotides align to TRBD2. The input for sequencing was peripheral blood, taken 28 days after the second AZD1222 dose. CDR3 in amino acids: CASSPTSGRVYEQFF. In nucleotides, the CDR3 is TGCGCCAGCAGCCCGACTAGCGGGAGAGTTTATGAGCAGTTCTTC.